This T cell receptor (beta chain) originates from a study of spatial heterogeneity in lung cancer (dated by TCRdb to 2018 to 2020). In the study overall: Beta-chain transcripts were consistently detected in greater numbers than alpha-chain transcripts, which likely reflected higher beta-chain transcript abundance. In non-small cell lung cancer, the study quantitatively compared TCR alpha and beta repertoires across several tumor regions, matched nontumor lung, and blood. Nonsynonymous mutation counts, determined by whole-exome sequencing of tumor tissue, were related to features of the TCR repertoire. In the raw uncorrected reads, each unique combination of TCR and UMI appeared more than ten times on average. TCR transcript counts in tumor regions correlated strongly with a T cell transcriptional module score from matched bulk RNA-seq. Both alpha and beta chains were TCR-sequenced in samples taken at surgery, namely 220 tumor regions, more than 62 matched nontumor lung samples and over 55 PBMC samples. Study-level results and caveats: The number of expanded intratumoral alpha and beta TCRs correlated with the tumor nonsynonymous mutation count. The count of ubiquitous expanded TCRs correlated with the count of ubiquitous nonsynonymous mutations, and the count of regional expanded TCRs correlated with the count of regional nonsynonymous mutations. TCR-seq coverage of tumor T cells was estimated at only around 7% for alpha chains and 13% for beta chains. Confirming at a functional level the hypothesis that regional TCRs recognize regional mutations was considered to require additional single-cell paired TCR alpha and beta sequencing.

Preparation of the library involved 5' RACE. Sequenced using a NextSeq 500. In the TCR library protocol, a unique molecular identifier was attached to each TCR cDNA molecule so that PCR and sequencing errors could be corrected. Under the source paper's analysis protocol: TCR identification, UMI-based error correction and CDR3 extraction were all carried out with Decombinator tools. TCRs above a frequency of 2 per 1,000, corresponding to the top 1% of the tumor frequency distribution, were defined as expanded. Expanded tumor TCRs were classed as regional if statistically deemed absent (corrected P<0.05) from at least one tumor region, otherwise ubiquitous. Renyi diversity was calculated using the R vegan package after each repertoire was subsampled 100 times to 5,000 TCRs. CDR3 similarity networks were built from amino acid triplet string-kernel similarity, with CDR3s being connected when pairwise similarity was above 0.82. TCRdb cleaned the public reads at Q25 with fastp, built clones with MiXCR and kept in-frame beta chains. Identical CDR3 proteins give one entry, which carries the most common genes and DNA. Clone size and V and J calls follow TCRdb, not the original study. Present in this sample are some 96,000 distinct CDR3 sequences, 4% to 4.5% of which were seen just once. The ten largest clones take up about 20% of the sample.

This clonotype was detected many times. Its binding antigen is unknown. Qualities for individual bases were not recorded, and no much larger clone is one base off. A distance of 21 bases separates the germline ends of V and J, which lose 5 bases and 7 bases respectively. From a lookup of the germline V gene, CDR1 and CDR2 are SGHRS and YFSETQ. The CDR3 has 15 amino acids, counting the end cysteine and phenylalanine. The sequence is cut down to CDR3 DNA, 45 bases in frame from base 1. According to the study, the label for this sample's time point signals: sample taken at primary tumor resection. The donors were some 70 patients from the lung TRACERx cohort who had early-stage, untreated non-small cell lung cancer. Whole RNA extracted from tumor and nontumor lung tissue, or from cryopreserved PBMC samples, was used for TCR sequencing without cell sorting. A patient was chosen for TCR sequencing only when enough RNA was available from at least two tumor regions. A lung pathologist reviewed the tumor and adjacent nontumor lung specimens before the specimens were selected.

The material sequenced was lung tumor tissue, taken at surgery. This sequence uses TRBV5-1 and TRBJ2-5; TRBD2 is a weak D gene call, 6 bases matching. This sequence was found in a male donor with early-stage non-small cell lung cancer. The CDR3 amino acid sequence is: CASSLASGVDWTQYF. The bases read TGCGCCAGCAGTCTGGCATCGGGAGTCGACTGGACCCAGTACTTC.